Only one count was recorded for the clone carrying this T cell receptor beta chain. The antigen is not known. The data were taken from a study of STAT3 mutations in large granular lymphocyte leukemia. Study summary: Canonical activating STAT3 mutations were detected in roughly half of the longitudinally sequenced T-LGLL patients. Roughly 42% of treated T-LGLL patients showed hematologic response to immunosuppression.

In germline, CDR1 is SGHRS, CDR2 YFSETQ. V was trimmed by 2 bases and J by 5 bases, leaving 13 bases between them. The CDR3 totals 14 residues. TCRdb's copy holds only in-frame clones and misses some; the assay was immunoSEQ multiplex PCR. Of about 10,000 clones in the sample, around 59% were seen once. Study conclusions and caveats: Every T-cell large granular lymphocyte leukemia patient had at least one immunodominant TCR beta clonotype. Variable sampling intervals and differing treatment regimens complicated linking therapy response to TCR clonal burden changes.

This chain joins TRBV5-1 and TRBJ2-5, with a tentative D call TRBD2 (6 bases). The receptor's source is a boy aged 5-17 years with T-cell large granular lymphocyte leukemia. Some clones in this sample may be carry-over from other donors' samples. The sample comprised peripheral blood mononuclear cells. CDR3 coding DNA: TGCGCCAGCAGCTTAATAACGGGGGTTGAGACCCAGTACTTC. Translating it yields CASSLITGVETQYF.